This section outlines one TCR beta chain sequence together with its context. Its antigen is as yet unknown. This specimen belongs to a study of shared clonotypes between healthy human individuals. About the research overall: A couple of female and three male donors aged 18 to 49 were enrolled. Study-level points and caveats: Expectations were that clonotype sharing among donors would be affected by sequencing depth. Richness estimates generally favored naive over memory subsets.

Germline CDR1 and CDR2: SQVTM and ANQGSEA. V lost 6 bases and J 2 bases, leaving 13 bases between the germline ends. CDR3 length equals 13 residues. Every subset had its genomic DNA shared out evenly among several immunoSEQ plates. This table comes from immunoSEQ multiplex PCR, and its TCRdb copy is limited to in-frame clones, with some not included. There are millions of clones in the sample; over 85% occur only once, and under 0.15% lies in the top ten. The J gene is TRBJ1-2, the V gene TRBV29-1, with D perhaps TRBD1 (5 bases). Sequencing used naive CD4+ T cells sorted from blood. Subset: CD45RA+ positively selected. The receptor was derived from a young man in good health. CDR3 sequence reads: CSVTGGINYGYTF. CDR3 bases: TGCAGCGTCACGGGGGGTATAAACTATGGCTACACCTTC.